The 18 T cell receptor beta chains below come from one sample, sequenced in a study of blood T cells in healthy people across ages. Then a second PCR, running about 6 to 12 cycles, was carried out with a sample-barcoded 5' primer and a J-beta primer mix. TCRdb reprocessed the 5' RACE reads with MiXCR, giving one entry per CDR3 protein. This table holds about 1,800,000 distinct CDR3 sequences, approximately 28% found once. Material: blood. The receptors were gathered from a woman aged 25-40 years in good health.

Concerning this clonotype: Germline and junction disagree at one end, which may indicate a read error. V gene TRBV9 combines with J gene TRBJ2-4; TRBD1 might be the D (6 bases). CDR1 is SGDLS and CDR2 is YYNGEE in the germline V gene. The CDR3 loop spans 13 amino acids. This CDR3 reads CASGVGRGNIQYF. CDR3 coding DNA: TGTGCCAGCGGCGTAGGTAGGGGGAACATTCAGTACTTC.

This clonotype has just a few counts. This rearrangement joins TRBV5-1 to TRBJ2-6; 10 bases align to TRBD1. After removal of 4 bases from V and 2 bases from J, the junction contained 9 bases not matched to a gene. The CDR3 runs to 18 residues. Germline V gene sequence: CDR1 SGHRS, CDR2 YFSETQ. CDR3 nucleotides: TGCGCCAGCAGCCTGGGCGGGACAGGGGTCACTGGGGCCAACGTCCTGACTTTC. Translation: CASSLGGTGVTGANVLTF.

This chain connects TRBV5-1 to TRBJ2-3; TRBD2 matches 7 bases. The J segment lost 3 bases and the V segment lost 0 bases, leaving 7 bases of the junction unmatched. This CDR3 spans 16 amino acids. Per germline, CDR1 SGHRS and CDR2 YFSETQ. The CDR3 DNA reads as TGCGCCAGCAGCTTGGAGTCGGGAGGCCCTACAGATACGCAGTATTTT. Encoded protein: CASSLESGGPTDTQYF.

The chain uses TRBV5-1 and TRBJ2-2, with D hard to call. The germline V and J ends were trimmed by 0 bases and 3 bases, with 9 bases remaining between them. Germline CDR1 SGHRS, CDR2 YFSETQ. CDR3 length equals 15 residues. The CDR3 DNA follows: TGCGCCAGCAGCTTGGATGCGAGTTACACCGGGGAGCTGTTTTTT. As protein: CASSLDASYTGELFF.

This clonotype was detected only a few times. The chain couples TRBV6-6 to TRBJ2-3; 9 bases fit TRBD2. The V gene's germline CDR1 is MNHNY and CDR2 SVGAGI (reference sequence). There are 16 residues in the CDR3. V trimming: 2 bases; J trimming: 1 base; junction bases outside the gene matches: 4. The CDR3 spells CASSYGLAGRTDTQYF. CDR3 coding DNA: TGTGCCAGCAGTTACGGGCTAGCGGGGCGCACAGATACGCAGTATTTT.

In regard to this clonotype: Its ends do not fully match the called genes, so a read error is possible. V gene TRBV18 combines with J gene TRBJ2-3, with TRBD2 as a possible D gene (5 bases). In germline, CDR1 is KGHSH, CDR2 LQKENI. The CDR3 contains 16 residues. The CDR3 DNA sequence: TGTGTCAGCTCACCGGTGGACTCAACAAGACGGGATACGCAGTATTTT. As protein: CVSSPVDSTRRDTQYF. Using reference TRBV18 and TRBJ2-3 for the parts outside the CDR3, the full variable domain is NAGVMQNPRHLVRRRGQEARLRCSPMKGHSHVYWYRQLPEEGLKFMVYLQKENIIDESGMPKERFSAEFPKEGPSILRIQQVVRGDSAAYFCVSSPVDSTRRDTQYFGPGTRLTVL.

As to this clonotype: A much larger clone sits a single nucleotide away, making a read error possible. This rearrangement joins TRBV12-3 or TRBV12-4 to TRBJ2-7; D may match TRBD1 or TRBD2 (5 bases each). CDR3 length equals 14 residues. The CDR3 here is CAGSLGELPYEQYF. The DNA for the CDR3 is TGTGCCGGCAGTTTAGGGGAGTTGCCCTACGAGCAGTACTTC.

This clonotype was picked up a small number of times. The V and J genes are TRBV27 and TRBJ1-4; no firm D call. V gave up 2 bases and J gave up 8 bases, with 9 bases separating them. Germline CDR1 is MNHEY and CDR2 is SMNVEV (reference sequence). The CDR3 has 13 amino acids. The CDR3 is CASSLRISEKLFF. The CDR3 bases are TGTGCCAGCAGTTTACGGATAAGCGAAAAACTGTTTTTT.

About this clonotype: A read error may be the cause here, since a much bigger clone is one base away. The chain combines TRBV15 with TRBJ2-1; D is uncertain. The CDR3 contains 14 residues. CDR1 and CDR2 from the germline V gene are LNHNV and YYDKDF (reference sequence). V lost 0 bases, J lost 9 bases, and 12 bases lay in between. CDR3 sequence: CATSRDWRWSEQFF. As DNA, the CDR3 is TGTGCCACCAGCAGAGATTGGAGATGGAGTGAGCAGTTCTTC.

This clonotype has more than one count but fewer than ten. The V and J genes are TRBV28 and TRBJ2-1, with 8 bases lining up with TRBD2. After removal of 6 bases from V and 3 bases from J, the junction contained 13 bases not matched to a gene. CDR1 is MDHEN, CDR2 SYDVKM, per germline. The CDR3 covers 17 residues. The CDR3 nucleotides are TGTGCCAGCAGCCTCCGGGGGAGCGGGAGAGTCTACAATGAGCAGTTCTTC. Amino acid sequence: CASSLRGSGRVYNEQFF.

Only a few counts were recorded for this clonotype. This chain links TRBV20-1 with TRBJ2-3, with D possibly matching TRBD2 (6 bases). The CDR3 has 13 residues. Between the trimmed V and J ends, which lost 3 bases and 6 bases, there was a span of 13 bases. The germline gives CDR1 DFQATT, CDR2 SNEGSKA (reference sequence). In DNA, the CDR3 is TGCAGTGCTAGGGCCCCGGGAGCGGATACGCAGTATTTT. Amino acid sequence: CSARAPGADTQYF.

The rearrangement links TRBV20-1 to TRBJ2-1; 7 nucleotides match TRBD1. The CDR3 length is 16 residues. Trimming at V came to 1 base and at J to 0 bases, leaving 6 bases not matched to a gene. CDR1 and CDR2 from the germline V gene are DFQATT and SNEGSKA (reference sequence). In DNA, the CDR3 is TGCAGTGCTAGAGTGGGGACAGCCGCCTCCTACAATGAGCAGTTCTTC. Protein product: CSARVGTAASYNEQFF.

The rearrangement links TRBV2 to TRBJ2-3; 10 bases map to TRBD1. CDR1 is SNHLY, CDR2 FYNNEI, per germline. After removal of 7 bases from V and 3 bases from J, the junction contained 4 bases not matched to a gene. The CDR3 is 14 amino acids. The CDR3 coding sequence is TGTGCCAGCAACAGACAGGGGGCAACAGATACGCAGTATTTT. Its translation: CASNRQGATDTQYF.

This clonotype was counted only a few times. In DNA, the CDR3 is TGCGCCAGCAGCTTGGAGGGACAGCCCACAGATACGCAGTATTTT. Amino acids: CASSLEGQPTDTQYF. V usage is TRBV5-1 and J usage is TRBJ2-3; 7 positions match TRBD1. CDR3 length: 15 amino acids. CDR1 SGHRS and CDR2 YFSETQ come from the germline V gene. V was clipped by 0 bases and J by 2 bases; unmatched bases: 3.

This clonotype was recorded a few times. V usage is TRBV4-3 and J usage is TRBJ2-7, with 10 nucleotides matching TRBD2. The CDR3 totals 16 residues. CDR1 and CDR2 (germline): LGHNA, YSLEER. With V trimmed by 1 base and J by 7 bases, 10 bases remained unmatched. DNA of the CDR3: TGCGCCAGCAGCCAAGGTGGGGGACTAGCGCTCTCGGAGCAGTACTTC. Its protein product is CASSQGGGLALSEQYF.

This clonotype was recorded at least ten times. This chain joins TRBV3-1 and TRBJ2-1; 10 bases map to TRBD2. Germline CDR1 LGHDT, CDR2 YNNKEL (reference sequence). This CDR3 is built from 15 residues. J was trimmed by 12 bases and V by 4 bases; bases with no gene match: 12. The CDR3 nucleotides read TGTGCCAGCAGCCCCCTAGCGGGGGCAGGTGGAGTGCAGTTCTTC. Translated, it gives CASSPLAGAGGVQFF.

The rearrangement uses TRBV12-3 or TRBV12-4 and TRBJ2-1; the D gene is possibly TRBD2 (6 bases). Trimming shortened V by 4 bases and J by 2 bases, and 9 bases separated the two germline ends. The CDR3 has 14 amino acids. CDR3 protein: CASSSEGTYNEQFF. In DNA, the CDR3 is TGTGCCAGCAGTTCGGAGGGAACCTACAATGAGCAGTTCTTC.

This sequence joins TRBV27 and TRBJ2-7; tentatively, D is TRBD1 (6 bases). The germline CDR1 and CDR2 sequences are MNHEY and SMNVEV (reference sequence). The CDR3 is 14 amino acids. Trimming took 5 bases from V and 1 from J, leaving 12 bases between them. CDR3 nucleotides: TGTGCCAGCAGTAAAACAGGGTCGTCCTACGAGCAGTACTTC. The encoded protein is CASSKTGSSYEQYF.